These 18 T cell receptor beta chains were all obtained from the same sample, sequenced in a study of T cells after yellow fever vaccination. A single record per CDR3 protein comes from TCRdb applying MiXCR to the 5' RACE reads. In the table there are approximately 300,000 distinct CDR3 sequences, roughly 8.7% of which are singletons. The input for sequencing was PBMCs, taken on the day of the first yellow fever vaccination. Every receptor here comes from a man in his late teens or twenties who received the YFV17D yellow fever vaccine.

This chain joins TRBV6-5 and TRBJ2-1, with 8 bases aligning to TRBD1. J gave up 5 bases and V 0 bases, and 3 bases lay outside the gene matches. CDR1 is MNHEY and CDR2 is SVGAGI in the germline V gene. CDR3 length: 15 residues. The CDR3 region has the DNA TGTGCCAGCAGTTACTCACAGGGGGGCAACAATGAGCAGTTCTTC. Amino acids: CASSYSQGGNNEQFF.

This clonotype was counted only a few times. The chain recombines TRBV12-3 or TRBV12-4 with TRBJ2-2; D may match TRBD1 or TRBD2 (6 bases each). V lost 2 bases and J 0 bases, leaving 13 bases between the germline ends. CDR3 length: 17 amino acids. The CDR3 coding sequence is TGTGCCAGCAGTTTACTTCCCGGGGGCGCGAACACCGGGGAGCTGTTTTTT. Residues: CASSLLPGGANTGELFF.

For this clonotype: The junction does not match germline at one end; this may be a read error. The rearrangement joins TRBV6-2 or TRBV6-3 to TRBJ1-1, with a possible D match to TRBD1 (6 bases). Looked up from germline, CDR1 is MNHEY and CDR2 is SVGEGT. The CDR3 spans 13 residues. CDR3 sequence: CASGYRVNTEAFF. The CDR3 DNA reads TGTGCCAGCGGTTACAGGGTGAACACTGAAGCTTTCTTT.

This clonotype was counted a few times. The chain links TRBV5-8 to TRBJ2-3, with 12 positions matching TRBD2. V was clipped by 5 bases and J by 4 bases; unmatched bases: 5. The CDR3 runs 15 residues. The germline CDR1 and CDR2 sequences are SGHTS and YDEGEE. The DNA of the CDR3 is TGTGCCAGCAGGTGGACTAGCGGGACCTCAGATACGCAGTATTTT. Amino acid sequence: CASRWTSGTSDTQYF.

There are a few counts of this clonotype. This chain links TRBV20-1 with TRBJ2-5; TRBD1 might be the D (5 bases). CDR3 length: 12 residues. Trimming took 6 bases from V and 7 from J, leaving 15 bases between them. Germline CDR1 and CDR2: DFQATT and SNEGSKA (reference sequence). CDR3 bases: TGCAGTGCAGCCGGCCGAACAGGGACCCAGTACTTC. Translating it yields CSAAGRTGTQYF.

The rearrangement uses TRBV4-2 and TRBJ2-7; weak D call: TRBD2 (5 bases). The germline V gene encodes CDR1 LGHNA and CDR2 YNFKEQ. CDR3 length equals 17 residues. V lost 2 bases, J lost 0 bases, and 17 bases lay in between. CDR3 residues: CASSQMSGLSGSYEQYF. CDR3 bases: TGTGCCAGCAGCCAAATGTCCGGACTCAGCGGCTCCTACGAGCAGTACTTC.

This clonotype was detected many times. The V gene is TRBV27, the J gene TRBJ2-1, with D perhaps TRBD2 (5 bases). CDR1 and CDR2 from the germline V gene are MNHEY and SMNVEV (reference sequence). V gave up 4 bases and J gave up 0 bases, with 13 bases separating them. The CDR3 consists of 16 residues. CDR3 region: CASSYRGISSYNEQFF. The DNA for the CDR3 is TGTGCCAGCAGTTACCGGGGAATTAGCTCCTACAATGAGCAGTTCTTC.

Written as DNA, the CDR3 is TGCGCCAGCAGCTCTACTCCCTATGGCTACACCTTC. This encodes CASSSTPYGYTF. The chain has TRBV5-1 and TRBJ1-2; no firm D call. The CDR3 runs to 12 residues. CDR1 SGHRS and CDR2 YFSETQ come from the germline V gene. Trimming shortened V by 3 bases and J by 4 bases, and 7 bases separated the two germline ends.

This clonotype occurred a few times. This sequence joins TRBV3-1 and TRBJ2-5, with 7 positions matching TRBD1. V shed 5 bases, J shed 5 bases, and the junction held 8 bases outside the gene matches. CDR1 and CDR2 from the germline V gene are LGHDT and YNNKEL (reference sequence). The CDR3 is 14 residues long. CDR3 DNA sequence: TGTGCCAGCAGCTCCCCGGGACAGCGGGAGACCCAGTACTTC. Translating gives CASSSPGQRETQYF.

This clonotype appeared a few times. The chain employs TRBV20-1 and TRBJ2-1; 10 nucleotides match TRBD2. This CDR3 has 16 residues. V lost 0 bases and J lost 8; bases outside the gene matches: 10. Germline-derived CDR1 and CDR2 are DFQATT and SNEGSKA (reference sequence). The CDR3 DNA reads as TGCAGTGCTAGAGAAGAAGGGCTAGCGGGGGTAGATGAGCAGTTCTTC. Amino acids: CSAREEGLAGVDEQFF.

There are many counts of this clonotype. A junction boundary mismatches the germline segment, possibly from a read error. CDR3 residues: CASSSRQYISPLHF. The CDR3 DNA follows: TGTGCCAGCAGCTCCCGACAGTATATTTCACCCCTCCACTTT. The chain is built from TRBV7-9 and TRBJ1-6; TRBD1 might be the D (5 bases). CDR3 length: 14 amino acids. Germline-derived CDR1 and CDR2 are SEHNR and FQNEAQ (reference sequence).

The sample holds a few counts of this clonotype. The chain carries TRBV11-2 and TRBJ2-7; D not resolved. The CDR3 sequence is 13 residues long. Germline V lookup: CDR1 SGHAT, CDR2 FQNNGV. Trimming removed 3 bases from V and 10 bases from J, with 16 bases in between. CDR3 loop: CASSLDIGRQQYF. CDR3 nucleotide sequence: TGTGCCAGCAGCTTGGATATTGGACGGCAACAGTACTTC.

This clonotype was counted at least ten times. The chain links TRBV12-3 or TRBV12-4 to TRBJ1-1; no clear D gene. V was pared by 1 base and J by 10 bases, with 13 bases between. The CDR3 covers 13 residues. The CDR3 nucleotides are TGTGCCAGCAGTTTAGAAGGGAGGGTCGGAGCTTTCTTT. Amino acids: CASSLEGRVGAFF.

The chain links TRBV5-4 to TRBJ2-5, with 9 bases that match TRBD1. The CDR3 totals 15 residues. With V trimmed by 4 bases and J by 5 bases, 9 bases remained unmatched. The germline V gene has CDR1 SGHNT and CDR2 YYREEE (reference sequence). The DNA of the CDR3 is TGTGCCAGCAGCCCGGGACAGGGTGGGGTGGAGACCCAGTACTTC. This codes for CASSPGQGGVETQYF.

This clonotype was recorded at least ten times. Here the CDR3 DNA reads TGTGCCAGCACCGTCCTGACTAGGAGTAGTGGTGAGCAGTTCTTC. This codes for CASTVLTRSSGEQFF. This sequence joins TRBV5-6 and TRBJ2-1; maybe TRBD2 (6 bases). V lost 6 bases to trimming and J lost 9 bases, with 22 bases between them. The CDR3 is made up of 15 amino acids. Per germline, CDR1 SGHDT and CDR2 YYEEEE.

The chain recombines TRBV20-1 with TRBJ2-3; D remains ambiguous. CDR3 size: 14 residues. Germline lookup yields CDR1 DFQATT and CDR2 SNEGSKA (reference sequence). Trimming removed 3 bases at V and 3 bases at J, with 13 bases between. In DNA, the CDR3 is TGCAGTGCTAGCCCGCGCCCCGAAACAGATACGCAGTATTTT. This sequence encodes CSASPRPETDTQYF.

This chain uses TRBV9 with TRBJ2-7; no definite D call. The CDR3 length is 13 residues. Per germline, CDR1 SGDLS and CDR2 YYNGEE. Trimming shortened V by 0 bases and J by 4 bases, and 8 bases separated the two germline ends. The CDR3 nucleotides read TGTGCCAGCAGCGTAGAAGTGGGTTACGAGCAGTACTTC. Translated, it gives CASSVEVGYEQYF.

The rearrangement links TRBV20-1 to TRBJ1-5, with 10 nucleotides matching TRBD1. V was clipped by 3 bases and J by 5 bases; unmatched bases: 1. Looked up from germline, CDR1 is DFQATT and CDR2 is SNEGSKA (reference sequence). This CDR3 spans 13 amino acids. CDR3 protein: CSARGTGDQPQHF. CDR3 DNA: TGCAGTGCTAGGGGGACAGGGGATCAGCCCCAGCATTTT.